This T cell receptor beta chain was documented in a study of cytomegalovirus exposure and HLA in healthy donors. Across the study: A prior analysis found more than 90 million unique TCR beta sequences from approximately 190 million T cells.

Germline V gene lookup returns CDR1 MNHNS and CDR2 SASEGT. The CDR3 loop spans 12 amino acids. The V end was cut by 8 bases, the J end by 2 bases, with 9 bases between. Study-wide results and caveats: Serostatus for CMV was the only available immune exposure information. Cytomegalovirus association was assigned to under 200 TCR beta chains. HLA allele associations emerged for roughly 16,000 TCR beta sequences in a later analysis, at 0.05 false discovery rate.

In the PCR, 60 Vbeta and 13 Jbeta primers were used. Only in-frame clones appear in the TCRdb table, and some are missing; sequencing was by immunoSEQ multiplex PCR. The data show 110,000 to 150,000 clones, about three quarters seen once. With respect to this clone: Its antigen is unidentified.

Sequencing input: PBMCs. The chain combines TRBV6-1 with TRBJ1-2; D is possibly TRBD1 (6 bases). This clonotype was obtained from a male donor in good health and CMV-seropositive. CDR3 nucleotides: TGTGCCAGCGGGGGACAAAACTATGGCTACACCTTC. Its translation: CASGGQNYGYTF.